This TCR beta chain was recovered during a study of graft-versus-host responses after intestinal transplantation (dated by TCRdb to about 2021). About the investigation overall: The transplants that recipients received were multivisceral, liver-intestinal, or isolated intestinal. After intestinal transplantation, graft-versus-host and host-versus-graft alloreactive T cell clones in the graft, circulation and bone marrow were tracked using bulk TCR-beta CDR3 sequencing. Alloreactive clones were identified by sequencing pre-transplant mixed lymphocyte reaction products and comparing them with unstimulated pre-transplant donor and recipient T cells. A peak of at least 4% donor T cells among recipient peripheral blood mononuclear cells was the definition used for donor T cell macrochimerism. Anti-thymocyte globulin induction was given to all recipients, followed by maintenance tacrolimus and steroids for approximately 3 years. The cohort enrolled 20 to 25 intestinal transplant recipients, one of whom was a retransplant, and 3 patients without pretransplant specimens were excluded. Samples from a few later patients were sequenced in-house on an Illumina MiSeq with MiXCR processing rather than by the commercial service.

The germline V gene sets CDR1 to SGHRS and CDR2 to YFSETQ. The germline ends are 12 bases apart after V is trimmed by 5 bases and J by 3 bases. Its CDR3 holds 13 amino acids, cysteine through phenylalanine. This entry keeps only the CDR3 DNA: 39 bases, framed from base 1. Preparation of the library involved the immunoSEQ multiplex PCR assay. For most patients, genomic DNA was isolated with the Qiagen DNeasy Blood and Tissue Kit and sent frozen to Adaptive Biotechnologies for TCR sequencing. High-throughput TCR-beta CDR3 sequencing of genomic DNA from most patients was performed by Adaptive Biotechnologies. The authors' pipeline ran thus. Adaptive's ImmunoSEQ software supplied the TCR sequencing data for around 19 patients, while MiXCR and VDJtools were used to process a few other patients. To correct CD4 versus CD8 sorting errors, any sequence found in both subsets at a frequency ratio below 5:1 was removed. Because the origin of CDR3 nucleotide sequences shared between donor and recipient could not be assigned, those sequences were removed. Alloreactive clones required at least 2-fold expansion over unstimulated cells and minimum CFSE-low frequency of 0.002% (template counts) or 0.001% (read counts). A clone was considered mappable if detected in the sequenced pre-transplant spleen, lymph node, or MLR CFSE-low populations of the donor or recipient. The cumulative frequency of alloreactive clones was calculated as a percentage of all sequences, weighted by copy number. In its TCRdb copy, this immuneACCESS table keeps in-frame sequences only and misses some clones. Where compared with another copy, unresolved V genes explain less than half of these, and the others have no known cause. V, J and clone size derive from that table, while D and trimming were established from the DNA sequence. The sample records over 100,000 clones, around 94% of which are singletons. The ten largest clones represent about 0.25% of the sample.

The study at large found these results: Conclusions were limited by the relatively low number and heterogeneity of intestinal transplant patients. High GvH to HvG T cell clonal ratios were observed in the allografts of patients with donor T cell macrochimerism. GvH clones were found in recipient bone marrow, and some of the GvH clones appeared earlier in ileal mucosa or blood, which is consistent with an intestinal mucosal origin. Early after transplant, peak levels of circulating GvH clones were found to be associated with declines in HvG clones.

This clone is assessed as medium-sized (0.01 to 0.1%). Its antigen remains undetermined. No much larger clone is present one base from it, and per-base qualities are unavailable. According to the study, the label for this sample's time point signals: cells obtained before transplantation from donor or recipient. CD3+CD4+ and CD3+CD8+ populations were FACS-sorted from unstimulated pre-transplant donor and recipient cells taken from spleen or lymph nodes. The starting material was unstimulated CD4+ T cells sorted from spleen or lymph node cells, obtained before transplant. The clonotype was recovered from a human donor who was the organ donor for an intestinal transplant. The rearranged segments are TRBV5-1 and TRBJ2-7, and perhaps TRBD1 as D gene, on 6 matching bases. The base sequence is TGCGCCAGCAGATGGACAGACGACTACGAGCAGTACTTC. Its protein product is CASRWTDDYEQYF.